One and the same sample provided the 24 T cell receptor beta chains below, sequenced in a study of blood T cell repertoires in COVID-19. Repertoires were generated with immunoSEQ multiplex PCR, while TCRdb's copy carries only in-frame clones and drops some. The sample lists about 31,000 clones; roughly nine tenths were seen once. Sequences were obtained from peripheral blood. All receptors derive from a human donor in a cohort sampled during active COVID-19.

This sequence joins TRBV10-3 and TRBJ1-1, with D hard to call. Between the trimmed V and J ends, which lost 0 bases and 6 bases, there was a span of 8 bases. Germline lookup yields CDR1 ENHRY and CDR2 SYGVKD. The CDR3 has 13 residues. CDR3 nucleotide sequence: TGTGCCATCAGTGAGTCGTGGGAGGCTGAAGCTTTCTTT. Amino acid sequence: CAISESWEAEAFF.

This clone has a single count. This chain links TRBV6-5 with TRBJ2-7; maybe TRBD2 (6 bases). Trimming shortened V by 4 bases and J by 4 bases, and 14 bases separated the two germline ends. Germline CDR1 reads MNHEY; CDR2 reads SVGAGI. The CDR3 has 14 amino acids. The CDR3 spells CASSSHSGSYEQYV. The CDR3, as DNA: TGTGCCAGCAGTTCCCATAGCGGATCTTACGAGCAGTACGTC.

This chain uses TRBV9 with TRBJ1-1, with 9 bases fitting TRBD1. V lost 0 bases, J lost 4 bases, and 7 bases stayed unmatched. The CDR3 covers 16 residues. CDR1 is SGDLS, CDR2 YYNGEE, per germline. The CDR3 loop reads CASSVGDRALGTEAFF. The CDR3 DNA is TGTGCCAGCAGCGTAGGGGACAGGGCCCTGGGCACTGAAGCTTTCTTT. Full variable domain (remainder filled in from reference TRBV9 and TRBJ1-1): DSGVTQTPKHLITATGQRVTLRCSPRSGDLSVYWYQQSLDQGLQFLIQYYNGEERAKGNILERFSAQQFPDLHSELNLSSLELGDSALYFCASSVGDRALGTEAFFGQGTRLTVV.

J is TRBJ1-2 and V is TRBV7-9; no clear D. CDR1 and CDR2 (germline): SEHNR, FQNEAQ (reference sequence). Trimming removed 3 bases at V and 4 bases at J, with 18 bases between. The CDR3 is made up of 16 amino acids. The CDR3 coding sequence is TGTGCCAGCAGCTTCCTAAATCCTGCTGGGCCCTATGGCTACACCTTC. Encoded protein: CASSFLNPAGPYGYTF. The whole variable domain, filled in from reference TRBV7-9 and TRBJ1-2, reads DTGVSQNPRHKITKRGQNVTFRCDPISEHNRLYWYRQTLGQGPEFLTYFQNEAQLEKSRLLSDRFSAERPKGSFSTLEIQRTEQGDSAMYLCASSFLNPAGPYGYTFGSGTRLTVV.

This clone occurred once. The rearrangement joins TRBV10-3 to TRBJ2-1; 7 nucleotides match TRBD2. Per germline, CDR1 ENHRY and CDR2 SYGVKD. This CDR3 is 13 amino acids long. Trimming cost V 6 bases and J 4 bases; bases outside gene matches: 3. The CDR3, as DNA: TGTGCCATCAGGGGCGGGAGTTACAATGAGCAGTTCTTC. It yields the protein CAIRGGSYNEQFF.

The V gene is TRBV19, the J gene TRBJ1-1; 7 nucleotides match TRBD1. Germline CDR1 is LNHDA and CDR2 is SQIVND (reference sequence). V was pared by 5 bases and J by 3 bases, with 3 bases of the junction left unmatched. The CDR3 length is 13 residues. The CDR3 nucleotides are TGTGCCAGTAGTGCCGACAGGGACACTGAAGCTTTCTTT. Amino acid sequence: CASSADRDTEAFF.

The chain uses TRBV7-2 and TRBJ2-2; D remains ambiguous. Trimming pared 1 base from V and 7 bases from J, leaving 4 bases between. Per the germline V gene, CDR1 is SGHTA and CDR2 is FQGNSA. The CDR3 covers 12 residues. The CDR3 coding sequence is TGTGCCAGCAGCTTAGATATCGGGGAGCTGTTTTTT. Encoded protein: CASSLDIGELFF.

Remarks on this clone: Relative to the germline gene, one junction end is altered; a read error may explain this. V is TRBV7-7 and J is TRBJ2-3; 9 bases line up with TRBD1. The germline gives CDR1 SSHAT, CDR2 FNYEAQ (reference sequence). The CDR3 sequence is 16 residues long. The CDR3 coding sequence is TGTGCTAGCAGCTTAGGGGTTGGACAGGGGTTGGATACGCAGTATTTT. This encodes CASSLGVGQGLDTQYF.

V is TRBV19 and J is TRBJ2-3, with D tentatively TRBD2 (6 bases). The CDR3 loop spans 14 amino acids. The germline gives CDR1 LNHDA, CDR2 SQIVND (reference sequence). Trimming pared 2 bases from V and 5 bases from J, leaving 11 bases between. The CDR3: CASSIIGGVDTQYF. CDR3 DNA sequence: TGTGCCAGTAGTATAATCGGAGGGGTAGATACGCAGTATTTT.

The chain recombines TRBV7-8 with TRBJ2-3; 8 nucleotides align to TRBD2. Losses at the gene ends were 1 base for V and 0 bases for J; bases not matched to a gene: 6. CDR1 is SGHVS and CDR2 is FQNEAQ in the germline V gene. This CDR3 comprises 17 residues. CDR3 nucleotide sequence: TGTGCCAGCAGCTTAGTTAGCGGGACGCCCAGCACAGATACGCAGTATTTT. This gives the protein CASSLVSGTPSTDTQYF.

The chain employs TRBV7-8 and TRBJ2-2, with D perhaps matching TRBD2 (5 bases). V lost 3 bases and J 5 bases, leaving 7 bases between the germline ends. CDR1 and CDR2 from the germline V gene are SGHVS and FQNEAQ. The CDR3 contains 13 residues. CDR3 in amino acids: CASSFRETGELFF. CDR3 sequence (DNA): TGTGCCAGCAGCTTCCGGGAAACCGGGGAGCTGTTTTTT. Supplemented by reference TRBV7-8 and TRBJ2-2, the full variable domain reads GAGVSQSPRYKVAKRGQDVALRCDPISGHVSLFWYQQALGQGPEFLTYFQNEAQLDKSGLPSDRFFAERPEGSVSTLKIQRTQQEDSAVYLCASSFRETGELFFGEGSRLTVL.

The V gene is TRBV5-1, the J gene TRBJ2-5, with 8 bases lining up with TRBD2. Trimming at V came to 1 base and at J to 5 bases, leaving 13 bases not matched to a gene. Germline-derived CDR1 and CDR2 are SGHRS and YFSETQ. The CDR3 consists of 17 residues. The CDR3 loop is CASSLSLPGGAAETQYF. CDR3 nucleotides: TGCGCCAGCAGCTTGTCCCTGCCCGGGGGGGCCGCGGAGACCCAGTACTTC.

CDR3 loop: CASSLRLAGVGELFF. The CDR3 DNA sequence: TGTGCCAGCAGCTTACGACTAGCGGGAGTCGGGGAGCTGTTTTTT. The genes are TRBV7-6 and TRBJ2-2; 12 positions agree with TRBD2. The CDR3 is made up of 15 amino acids. CDR1 is SGHVS, CDR2 FNYEAQ, per germline. With V trimmed by 2 bases and J by 7 bases, 2 bases remained unmatched.

This rearrangement joins TRBV5-1 to TRBJ2-3, with a possible D match to TRBD1 (5 bases). Germline CDR1 and CDR2: SGHRS and YFSETQ. The germline V and J ends were trimmed by 1 base and 6 bases, with 12 bases remaining between them. CDR3 length equals 14 residues. The CDR3 region has the DNA TGCGCCAGCAGCTTGTGGGGCCAGACGGATACGCAGTATTTT. This sequence encodes CASSLWGQTDTQYF.

This clone was seen just once. The chain couples TRBV5-1 to TRBJ2-3; 13 positions match TRBD2. CDR3 length: 17 residues. The germline gives CDR1 SGHRS, CDR2 YFSETQ. The junction had 2 bases not matched to a gene; V was cut back by 0 bases and J by 1 base. The CDR3 DNA sequence: TGCGCCAGCAGCTTGGTTACTAGCGGGGGGGGCACAGATACGCAGTATTTT. Translation: CASSLVTSGGGTDTQYF.

This clone was seen just once. This chain uses TRBV21-1 with TRBJ1-1; the table names TRBD1, a call not compared with the DNA. TRBV21-1 is given as a pseudogene. CDR3 length: 13 amino acids. DNA of the CDR3: TGTGCCAGCATCGAGGGGGTGAACACTGAAGCTTTCTTT. Protein sequence: CASIEGVNTEAFF.

The chain employs TRBV4-3 and TRBJ2-2; 10 bases line up with TRBD2. This CDR3 has 16 amino acids. V shed 1 base and J 2 bases; nucleotides not matched to a gene: 1. CDR1 and CDR2 (germline): LGHNA, YSLEER. The CDR3 protein is CASSQASGGNTGELFF. In DNA, the CDR3 is TGCGCCAGCAGCCAAGCTAGCGGGGGCAACACCGGGGAGCTGTTTTTT.

The rearrangement joins TRBV28 to TRBJ2-7, with 9 positions matching TRBD1. CDR3 size: 17 residues. From germline, CDR1 is MDHEN and CDR2 SYDVKM. Trimming took 4 bases from V and 0 from J; bases not matched to a gene: 10. The CDR3 bases are TGTGCCAGCAGTTCATTTTCCACAGGGGGCTCCTCCTACGAGCAGTACGTC. Translated: CASSSFSTGGSSYEQYV.

The genes are TRBV28 and TRBJ2-6, with D uncertain. Between the trimmed V and J ends, which lost 5 bases and 2 bases, there was a span of 7 bases. CDR3 size: 14 residues. The germline CDR1 and CDR2 sequences are MDHEN and SYDVKM. The CDR3 loop is CASSRVTGANVLTF. CDR3 coding DNA: TGTGCCAGCAGTCGGGTTACTGGGGCCAACGTCCTGACTTTC.

A word on this clone: This same CDR3 is encoded by further DNA sequences in the sample. The chain combines TRBV18 with TRBJ1-1, with TRBD1 matching over 8 bases. The junction had 3 bases not matched to a gene; V was cut back by 0 bases and J by 6 bases. Germline CDR1 reads KGHSH; CDR2 reads LQKENI. CDR3 length equals 14 residues. The CDR3 nucleotides are TGTGCCAGCTCACCACCTGGACAGGGCCCTGAAGCTTTCTTT. As protein: CASSPPGQGPEAFF.

The V and J genes are TRBV6-4 and TRBJ2-5; 8 bases fit TRBD2. The CDR3 consists of 15 residues. The ends lost 6 bases at V and 5 bases at J; junction bases unmatched: 11. Germline assignment: CDR1 MRHNA and CDR2 SNTAGT. DNA of the CDR3: TGTGCCAGCAGGAAGATAGCGGGGCTCCGGGAGACCCAGTACTTC. Its translation: CASRKIAGLRETQYF.

This sequence joins TRBV5-6 and TRBJ1-2, with D perhaps TRBD1 (5 bases). This CDR3 region has 14 residues. Germline assignment: CDR1 SGHDT and CDR2 YYEEEE. Trimming cost V 0 bases and J 7 bases, with 13 bases left between them. CDR3 sequence (DNA): TGTGCCAGCAGCTTGGGGCAGGGATCTCGTGGCTACACCTTC. Amino acids: CASSLGQGSRGYTF.

CDR3 in amino acids: CASSFGQGYEQYV. CDR3 sequence (DNA): TGTGCCAGCAGCTTTGGACAGGGGTACGAGCAGTACGTC. The chain couples TRBV12-1 to TRBJ2-7; TRBD1, the table's D call, was not compared with the DNA. TRBV12-1 is assigned pseudogene status. This CDR3 region has 13 residues.

A remark on this clone: The junction departs from the called germline gene at one end, perhaps through a read error. The J gene is TRBJ2-1, the V gene TRBV7-7; D is perhaps TRBD2 (6 bases). CDR3 length: 15 residues. Germline V gene data show CDR1 as SSHAT and CDR2 as FNYEAQ (reference sequence). The CDR3 loop reads CASSSSGGPYNEQFF. The CDR3 bases are TGTGCTAGCAGCTCCTCCGGAGGGCCCTACAATGAGCAGTTCTTC.